The next 24 T cell receptor beta chains were all read from a single sample in a study of brain T cells in children with intractable seizures. Sequenced by immunoSEQ multiplex PCR; TCRdb stores in-frame clones only, minus some. The table has about 64,000 clones, 90% to 96% seen once. This material consisted of peripheral blood, taken at surgery. The receptors derive from a boy in the first two years of life with focal cortical dysplasia and intractable seizures.

The J gene is TRBJ1-1, the V gene TRBV9, with D possibly TRBD1 on 5 matching bases. Trimming cost V 4 bases and J 1 base, with 17 bases left between them. The CDR3 loop spans 16 amino acids. CDR1 SGDLS and CDR2 YYNGEE come from the germline V gene. The CDR3: CASSLNGVRGNTEAFF. CDR3 nucleotides: TGTGCCAGCAGCTTGAACGGGGTGAGGGGGAACACTGAAGCTTTCTTT. The whole variable domain, filled in from reference TRBV9 and TRBJ1-1, reads DSGVTQTPKHLITATGQRVTLRCSPRSGDLSVYWYQQSLDQGLQFLIQYYNGEERAKGNILERFSAQQFPDLHSELNLSSLELGDSALYFCASSLNGVRGNTEAFFGQGTRLTVV.

This chain connects TRBV19 to TRBJ1-2; D unresolved. Germline values: CDR1 LNHDA, CDR2 SQIVND (reference sequence). The CDR3 has 14 residues. The V end lost 5 bases, the J end lost 4 bases, and 14 bases lay between the germline ends. CDR3 in amino acids: CASSPRTAPYGYTF. The CDR3 region has the DNA TGTGCCAGTAGTCCCCGGACGGCACCCTATGGCTACACCTTC.

The V and J genes are TRBV2 and TRBJ1-1, with 12 bases that match TRBD1. This CDR3 is built from 15 residues. V lost 6 bases, J lost 1 base, and 3 bases stayed unmatched. Per the germline V gene, CDR1 is SNHLY and CDR2 is FYNNEI. The CDR3 loop reads CASRGQGAGNTEAFF. The CDR3 bases are TGTGCCAGCAGGGGACAGGGGGCAGGGAACACTGAAGCTTTCTTT.

The chain uses TRBV7-2 and TRBJ1-5; a possible D gene is TRBD1 (5 bases). Per the germline V gene, CDR1 is SGHTA and CDR2 is FQGNSA. Trimming removed 4 bases from V and 5 bases from J, with 18 bases in between. The CDR3 spans 16 residues. Here the CDR3 reads CASSSQTRDPYQPQHF. The CDR3 nucleotides are TGTGCCAGCAGCTCCCAAACCCGGGACCCTTATCAGCCCCAGCATTTT.

The chain couples TRBV12-5 to TRBJ2-3, with D unclear. Germline V gene data show CDR1 as LGHNT and CDR2 as FRNRAP. V lost 1 base to trimming and J lost 1 base, with 3 bases between them. The CDR3 loop spans 13 amino acids. The CDR3 nucleotides read TGTGCTAGTGGTTTGGGGGGCACAGATACGCAGTATTTT. Its protein product is CASGLGGTDTQYF. Full variable domain (rest looked up from reference TRBV12-5 and TRBJ2-3): DARVTQTPRHKVTEMGQEVTMRCQPILGHNTVFWYRQTMMQGLELLAYFRNRAPLDDSGMPKDRFSAEMPDATLATLKIQPSEPRDSAVYFCASGLGGTDTQYFGPGTRLTVL.

The rearrangement uses TRBV27 and TRBJ1-2; D remains ambiguous. Germline assignment: CDR1 MNHEY and CDR2 SMNVEV (reference sequence). The CDR3 sequence is 15 residues long. Trimming took 5 bases from V and 6 from J, leaving 19 bases between them. CDR3 nucleotide sequence: TGTGCCAGCAGTATTTCTTCCGGGATCGGGGATGGCTACACCTTC. Translated: CASSISSGIGDGYTF.

V and J are TRBV2 and TRBJ1-2; D is ambiguous. This CDR3 has 13 amino acids. V lost 4 bases and J lost 2, with 8 bases in between. Germline CDR1 reads SNHLY; CDR2 reads FYNNEI. The CDR3 region has the DNA TGTGCCAGCAGTGGTGGGCAGAACTATGGCTACACCTTC. As protein: CASSGGQNYGYTF. The full variable domain, completed using reference TRBV2 and TRBJ1-2, is EPEVTQTPSHQVTQMGQEVILRCVPISNHLYFYWYRQILGQKVEFLVSFYNNEISEKSEIFDDQFSVERPDGSNFTLKIRSTKLEDSAMYFCASSGGQNYGYTFGSGTRLTVV.

The DNA of the CDR3 is TGTGCCAGCAGCTTAGGGTCGGGGGGAAGATACAATGAGCAGTTCTTC. Its translation: CASSLGSGGRYNEQFF. The rearrangement joins TRBV13 to TRBJ2-1; 7 nucleotides line up with TRBD2. The V gene end was trimmed by 0 bases and the J gene end by 4 bases; junction bases not matched to a gene: 6. This CDR3 spans 16 amino acids. CDR1 and CDR2 from the germline V gene are PRHDT and FYEKMQ (reference sequence).

This sequence joins TRBV27 and TRBJ1-4; D call uncertain. Trimming shortened V by 3 bases and J by 1 base, and 9 bases separated the two germline ends. The CDR3 totals 15 residues. Germline-derived CDR1 and CDR2 are MNHEY and SMNVEV (reference sequence). CDR3 sequence: CASSLSLGTNEKLFF. The CDR3 nucleotides are TGTGCCAGCAGTTTGAGTCTAGGAACTAATGAAAAACTGTTTTTT.

This chain uses TRBV27 with TRBJ2-1; TRBD2 matches at 8 bases. J gave up 5 bases and V 2 bases, and 14 bases lay outside the gene matches. Germline V gene lookup returns CDR1 MNHEY and CDR2 SMNVEV (reference sequence). This CDR3 spans 18 amino acids. DNA of the CDR3: TGTGCCAGCAGTTTAACGGCCCCCGGACTAGCTTTCCACAATGAGCAGTTCTTC. It encodes CASSLTAPGLAFHNEQFF.

The CDR3 nucleotides read TGTGCCAGCAGCTTAGCTAGCGGAACCACCGGGGAGCTGTTTTTT. It is translated as CASSLASGTTGELFF. This chain connects TRBV7-3 to TRBJ2-2, with 7 bases identical to TRBD2. V trimming: 2 bases; J trimming: 4 bases; junction bases outside the gene matches: 4. CDR1 is SGHTA and CDR2 is FQGTGA in the germline V gene. This CDR3 has 15 amino acids.

The V call is TRBV21-1, the J call TRBJ2-7; the D call of TRBD1 is as the table states it, not checked on the DNA. TRBV21-1 is a pseudogene. The CDR3 has 18 residues. The CDR3 reads CASSKEGATGDVGGEQYF. In DNA form, the CDR3 reads TGTGCCAGCAGCAAAGAAGGAGCCACAGGGGACGTGGGAGGCGAGCAGTACTTC.

V usage is TRBV7-2 and J usage is TRBJ1-6; 8 positions agree with TRBD1. The V gene end was trimmed by 1 base and the J gene end by 7 bases; junction bases not matched to a gene: 3. CDR1 and CDR2 (germline): SGHTA, FQGNSA. The CDR3 consists of 15 residues. The CDR3 DNA follows: TGTGCCAGCAGCTTAGGGACAGGGCAGAATTCACCCCTCCACTTT. As protein: CASSLGTGQNSPLHF.

V gene TRBV5-4 combines with J gene TRBJ1-3, with D tentatively TRBD1 (5 bases). The CDR3 loop spans 15 amino acids. Trimming removed 4 bases from V and 0 bases from J, with 11 bases in between. Germline V gene lookup returns CDR1 SGHNT and CDR2 YYREEE (reference sequence). The DNA of the CDR3 is TGTGCCAGCAGCCCGGACGGGACCTCTGGAAACACCATATATTTT. Its translation: CASSPDGTSGNTIYF.

The sample holds a few counts of this clone. V is TRBV21-1 and J is TRBJ1-5. TRBV21-1 is noted as a pseudogene. The CDR3 extends over 18 amino acids. Here the CDR3 reads CASSKGKRSPRGVGPQHF. In DNA, the CDR3 is TGTGCCAGCAGCAAAGGAAAGAGGAGCCCTCGAGGTGTAGGGCCCCAGCATTTT.

This chain uses TRBV5-1 with TRBJ2-5, with a possible D match to TRBD2 (6 bases). V lost 4 bases to trimming and J lost 1 base, with 11 bases between them. The CDR3 contains 14 residues. In germline, CDR1 is SGHRS, CDR2 YFSETQ. CDR3 nucleotides: TGCGCCAGCAGCGGCGGACTATTCCAAGAGACCCAGTACTTC. This codes for CASSGGLFQETQYF.

Remarks on this clone: The limits of the CDR3 on the DNA are not certain, so only TCRdb's listed CDR3 is given. This chain links TRBV21-1 with TRBJ2-6; TRBD2, the table's D call, was not compared with the DNA. TRBV21-1 is an annotated pseudogene. Counting both end residues, the CDR3 totals 20 amino acids. CDR3 sequence: CASSKVGAGAPTSGANVLTF.

The J gene is TRBJ2-4, the V gene TRBV20-1, with no clear D. CDR1 is DFQATT and CDR2 is SNEGSKA in the germline V gene (reference sequence). V dropped 1 base and J dropped 9 bases, with 7 bases sitting between them. This CDR3 spans 11 amino acids. CDR3 loop: CSARVLGIQYF. CDR3 in DNA: TGCAGTGCTAGAGTGTTGGGCATTCAGTACTTC.

The chain carries TRBV19 and TRBJ2-6; no clear D. Between the trimmed V and J ends, which lost 3 bases and 0 bases, there was a span of 9 bases. Per the germline V gene, CDR1 is LNHDA and CDR2 is SQIVND (reference sequence). CDR3 length equals 16 residues. CDR3 region: CASSIGRRSGANVLTF. The CDR3 nucleotides read TGTGCCAGTAGTATCGGCAGACGCTCTGGGGCCAACGTCCTGACTTTC.

This rearrangement joins TRBV12-3 or TRBV12-4 to TRBJ2-7; the D gene is possibly TRBD2 (5 bases). V was pared by 3 bases and J by 3 bases, with 6 bases between. The CDR3 extends over 12 amino acids. The CDR3 spells CASSLGSYEQYF. The CDR3 DNA reads as TGTGCCAGCAGTTTGGGGAGCTACGAGCAGTACTTC.

The chain couples TRBV7-2 to TRBJ2-3; TRBD2 matches at 12 bases. V was clipped by 5 bases and J by 0 bases; unmatched bases: 9. CDR3 length: 18 amino acids. Germline V gene data show CDR1 as SGHTA and CDR2 as FQGNSA. The CDR3 DNA reads as TGTGCCAGCAGCCTCCGAGGACTAGCGGGACGAAGCACAGATACGCAGTATTTT. Translation gives CASSLRGLAGRSTDTQYF.

The J gene is TRBJ1-1, the V gene TRBV5-3, with 7 bases matching TRBD1. TRBV5-3 is known as an ORF, though its function is uncertain. The CDR3 extends over 14 amino acids. Losses at the gene ends were 2 bases for V and 3 bases for J; bases not matched to a gene: 4. CDR3: CARSFDQGDTEAFF. The CDR3 nucleotides read TGTGCCAGAAGCTTCGATCAGGGGGACACTGAAGCTTTCTTT.

The genes are TRBV5-8 and TRBJ1-2; a weak D match, TRBD1 (6 bases). Trimming took off 5 bases at V and 4 bases at J, with 12 bases between the two ends. CDR1 is SGHTS and CDR2 is YDEGEE in the germline V gene. The CDR3 loop spans 13 amino acids. CDR3 loop: CASRPRTVYGYTF. CDR3 nucleotide sequence: TGTGCCAGCAGACCACGGACAGTCTATGGCTACACCTTC. Filled out from reference TRBV5-8 and TRBJ1-2, the complete variable domain reads EAGVTQSPTHLIKTRGQQATLRCSPISGHTSVYWYQQALGLGLQFLLWYDEGEERNRGNFPPRFSGRQFPNYSSELNVNALELEDSALYLCASRPRTVYGYTFGSGTRLTVV.

The gene calls are TRBV20-1 and TRBJ1-1; D is ambiguous. V was clipped by 3 bases and J by 1 base, with 3 bases between them. Germline-derived CDR1 and CDR2 are DFQATT and SNEGSKA (reference sequence). The CDR3 is 11 amino acids. In DNA form, the CDR3 reads TGCAGTGCTAGTCAGAACACTGAAGCTTTCTTT. As protein: CSASQNTEAFF.